This T cell receptor beta chain originates from a study of post-analysis software for immune sequencing data. In the study overall: Relapsing-remitting, secondary progressive and progressive-relapsing courses of multiple sclerosis were included.

The TCR beta cDNA libraries contained unique molecular identifiers. From the PCR reads, TCRdb called clonotypes with MiXCR, one entry per CDR3 protein. The profile covers about 820,000 distinct CDR3 sequences, with around 50% appearing a single time and approximately 4.5% taken by the ten largest. Details on this clonotype: What it binds is not known.

Overall study results and limits: Relative to controls, patients had five TRBV segments at higher frequency, with TRBV5-6, TRBV5-1 and TRBV20-1 among these. Compared against controls, patients with multiple sclerosis displayed significantly lower normalized Chao1 diversity. Samples sharing a preparation batch grouped tightly together when assessed by F measure.

Between the trimmed V and J ends, which lost 0 bases and 0 bases, there was a span of 8 bases. The CDR3 runs 14 residues. CDR1 is DFQATT and CDR2 is SNEGSKA in the germline V gene (reference sequence). Sequencing was done on a sample of blood. The rearrangement links TRBV20-1 to TRBJ2-5; D possibly uses TRBD1 or TRBD2 (5 bases each). This receptor was identified in a girl aged 10 to 17 with multiple sclerosis. This CDR3 is CSARDEGHQETQYF. In DNA form, the CDR3 reads TGCAGTGCTAGAGACGAGGGGCACCAAGAGACCCAGTACTTC.